This record looks at one TCR beta chain sequence and its context. Its antigen is still unknown. This sample stems from a study of vaccination effects on CD4 cells after COVID-19. Viral peptide pools were used in the ViraFEST assay to expand antigen-specific CD4+ T cells, and sequencing came afterward. When less than 12 days of culture had elapsed, CD4+ T cells were isolated. The healthy vaccine recipients, who had no prior SARS-CoV-2 infection, showed negative nucleocapsid antibodies. It was with around 9.9 IU/ml IL-2 and around 10 ug/ml peptides that some 2 million PBMC per well were cultured. Half-medium changes using IL-2 medium occurred on days 3 and 7. Study-level results: Only a few convalescent patients and no early post-infection timepoints featured in the study. Vaccine- and infection-induced clones showed marked clonal contraction late following vaccination.

Profiling relied on immunoSEQ multiplex PCR, and the TCRdb table lists in-frame clones only, not all of them. The sample shows 73,000 or so clones, 78% of them seen only once. The CDR3 runs 14 residues. Germline V gene data show CDR1 as MRHNA and CDR2 as SNTAGT. J lost 5 bases, V lost 8 bases, and 10 bases had no gene match. This specimen consisted of CD4+ T cells from PBMCs cultured with SARS-CoV-2 spike peptides, obtained before COVID-19 vaccination. The sequence came from a human donor who received a COVID-19 vaccine. The chain uses TRBV6-4 and TRBJ2-3, with 7 nucleotides matching TRBD1. The CDR3 DNA follows: TGTGCCAGCTCTGACAGGGCTTATGGAGATACGCAGTATTTT. Translating it yields CASSDRAYGDTQYF.